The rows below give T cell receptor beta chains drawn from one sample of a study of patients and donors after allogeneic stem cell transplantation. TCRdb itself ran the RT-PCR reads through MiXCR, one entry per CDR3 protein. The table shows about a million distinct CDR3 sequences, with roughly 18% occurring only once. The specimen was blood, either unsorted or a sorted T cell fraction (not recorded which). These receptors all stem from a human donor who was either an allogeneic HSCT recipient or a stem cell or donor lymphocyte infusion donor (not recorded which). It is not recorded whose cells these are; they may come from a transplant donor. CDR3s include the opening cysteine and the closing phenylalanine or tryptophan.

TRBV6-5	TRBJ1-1	CASSYFAGPNTEAFF
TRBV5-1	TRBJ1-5	CASSPYPRQVWDSNQPQHF
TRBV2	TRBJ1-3	CASSDGPFSGNTIYF
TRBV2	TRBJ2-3	CATKSQGRADTQYF
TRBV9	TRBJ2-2	CASSVGRGSNTGELFF
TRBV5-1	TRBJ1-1	CANSLVGSGVTEAFF
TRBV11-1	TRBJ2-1	CASSFFAGQGPLHEQFF
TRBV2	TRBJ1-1	CASSPNRVPNTEAFF
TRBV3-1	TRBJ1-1	CASSVHVGAEAFF
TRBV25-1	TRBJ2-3	CASGVESGRASSHTQYF
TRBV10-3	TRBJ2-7	CAISGALGYEQYF
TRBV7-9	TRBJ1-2	CASSHDKVFYGYTF
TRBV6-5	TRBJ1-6	CASSYGDRLGASPLHF
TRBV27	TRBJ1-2	CASRTGRWDGYTF
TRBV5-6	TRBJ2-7	CASSRTSGGLLYEQYF
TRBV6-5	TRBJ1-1	CASSYSGRTEAFF
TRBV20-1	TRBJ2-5	CSALTGRSKETQYF
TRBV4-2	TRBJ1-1	CASSQSASEAFF
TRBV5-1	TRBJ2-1	CASSVSGTEGGEQFF
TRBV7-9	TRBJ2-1	CASTLRRDEQFF
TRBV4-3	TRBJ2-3	CASSQEGLQPVQYF
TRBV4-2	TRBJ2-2	CASSDQITGELFF
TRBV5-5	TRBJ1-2	CASSLKGQNYGYTF
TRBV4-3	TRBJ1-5	CASSQDYEGVINQPQHF
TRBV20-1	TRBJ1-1	CSARGRRGTEAFF
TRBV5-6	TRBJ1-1	CASSPEAGWEAFF
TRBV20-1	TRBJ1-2	CSARAGGGSLEYGYTF
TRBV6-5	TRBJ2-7	CASSDRVYEQYF
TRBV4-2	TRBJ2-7	CASSPGEGPNYEQYF
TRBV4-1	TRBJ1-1	CASSHPRVGRNTEAFF
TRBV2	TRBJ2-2	CASGLAGTGELFF
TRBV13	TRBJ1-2	CASSLSGGTSYGYTF
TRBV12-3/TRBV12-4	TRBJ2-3	CASTSSGGSTDTQYF
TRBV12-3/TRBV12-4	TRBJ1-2	CASHPGQPHYGYTF
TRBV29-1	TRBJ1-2	CSVDAHRGWDNYGYTF
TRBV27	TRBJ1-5	CASKGQPQHF
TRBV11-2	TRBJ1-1	CASSLALGVPAEAFF
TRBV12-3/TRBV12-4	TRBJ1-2	CASSPGKGYGGYTF
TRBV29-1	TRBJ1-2	CSVRDRGLRGYGYTF
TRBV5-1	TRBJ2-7	CATSEDYSYEQYF
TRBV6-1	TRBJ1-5	CASSEGQVTQPQHF
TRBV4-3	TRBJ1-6	CASSQAGAGRTNSPLHF